These 15 T cell receptor beta chains originate from one sample sequenced in a study of tumor and adjacent non-tumor tissue in lung cancer. This sample's RNA came from whole unsorted tissue. TCRbeta libraries were built with three rounds of nested PCR, modified from ARM-PCR. TCRdb reanalysed the multiplex PCR reads using MiXCR and keeps one entry per CDR3 protein. Of 95,000 to 150,000 distinct CDR3 sequences listed, 66% were seen once; the top ten hold 9.5% to 15%. The specimen was lung tumor tissue. Every receptor here comes from a man aged 25-40 years with non-small cell lung cancer.

This clonotype was seen at least ten times. The rearrangement uses TRBV20-1 and TRBJ1-5; the D is unclear. V was clipped by 3 bases and J by 11 bases, with 14 bases between them. The V gene's germline CDR1 is DFQATT and CDR2 SNEGSKA (reference sequence). This CDR3 contains 12 residues. CDR3 sequence reads: CSASDPPTAQHF. In DNA, the CDR3 is TGCAGTGCTAGCGACCCTCCTACAGCCCAGCATTTT.

Details on this clonotype: A much larger clone lies one base from this, so it may be a read error. The rearrangement uses TRBV12-3 or TRBV12-4 and TRBJ1-2; unclear D gene. CDR3 length: 14 residues. The CDR3 sequence: CTSSLSSVAYGYTF. The CDR3 DNA reads as TGTACCAGCAGTTTAAGTTCAGTTGCTTATGGCTACACCTTC.

The rearrangement uses TRBV11-2 and TRBJ2-7; D not resolved. Trimming removed 1 base from V and 0 bases from J, with 10 bases in between. Germline CDR1 SGHAT, CDR2 FQNNGV. The CDR3 totals 15 residues. Here the CDR3 reads CASSLARIDSYEQYF. The DNA for the CDR3 is TGTGCCAGCAGCTTAGCCAGGATTGACTCCTACGAGCAGTACTTC. The whole variable domain, remainder taken from reference TRBV11-2 and TRBJ2-7, is EAGVAQSPRYKIIEKRQSVAFWCNPISGHATLYWYQQILGQGPKLLIQFQNNGVVDDSQLPKDRFSAERLKGVDSTLKIQPAKLEDSAVYLCASSLARIDSYEQYFGPGTRLTVT.

Of note for this clonotype: The CDR3 does not end in the conserved phenylalanine or tryptophan, so this is likely a read error. In nucleotides, the CDR3 is TGTGCCACCTCCCCCGCAGGACCCGTAAACAATGAGCAGTTCCAC. The encoded protein is CATSPAGPVNNEQFH. The V gene is TRBV24-1, the J gene TRBJ2-1; D not resolved. Germline assignment: CDR1 KGHDR and CDR2 SFDVKD. This CDR3 is 15 amino acids long. V was clipped by 9 bases and J by 5 bases, with 19 bases between them.

As for this clonotype: At one of its ends the junction is not consistent with the germline gene, which may arise from a read error. V and J are TRBV7-9 and TRBJ2-1; 8 nucleotides line up with TRBD1. In germline, CDR1 is SEHNR, CDR2 FQNEAQ (reference sequence). The CDR3 spans 14 residues. The CDR3 is CASSLAGTGNGQFF. The CDR3 DNA reads as TGTGCCAGCAGCTTAGCGGGGACAGGCAATGGGCAGTTCTTC.

The V and J genes are TRBV12-3 or TRBV12-4 and TRBJ1-2, with D unclear. Trimming shortened V by 10 bases and J by 8 bases, and 17 bases separated the two germline ends. The CDR3 loop spans 12 amino acids. The CDR3 reads CANSPTEVGYTF. The CDR3 region has the DNA TGTGCCAACAGCCCGACGGAAGTCGGCTACACCTTC.

A single count supports this clonotype. The germline gene is not matched at one end of the junction; a read error may be the cause. J is TRBJ2-1 and V is TRBV29-1; D may match TRBD1 or TRBD2 (5 bases each). This CDR3 is 13 amino acids long. CDR1 is SQVTM, CDR2 ANQGSEA, per germline. The CDR3 spells CGVEGTVYNEQFF. As DNA, the CDR3 is TGCGGCGTGGAAGGGACCGTCTACAATGAGCAGTTCTTC.

Note on this clonotype: One end of the junction varies from germline; a read error may be responsible. V is TRBV11-2 and J is TRBJ1-5; 9 nucleotides line up with TRBD1. In germline, CDR1 is SGHAT, CDR2 FQNNGV. This CDR3 comprises 16 residues. CDR3 protein: CASSLGSRTGVQPPHF. The CDR3 DNA reads as TGTGCCAGCAGCTTAGGATCCAGGACAGGGGTTCAGCCCCCGCATTTT. Based on the CDR3 plus reference TRBV11-2 and TRBJ1-5, the full variable domain is EAGVAQSPRYKIIEKRQSVAFWCNPISGHATLYWYQQILGQGPKLLIQFQNNGVVDDSQLPKDRFSAERLKGVDSTLKIQPAKLEDSAVYLCASSLGSRTGVQPPHFGDGTRLSIL.

The count of this clonotype is one. A much larger clone is a single base away; this may be a read error. The chain couples TRBV6-2 or TRBV6-3 to TRBJ2-7; TRBD1 might be the D (6 bases). Per germline, CDR1 MNHEY and CDR2 SVGEGT. CDR3 length equals 14 residues. The ends were cut back, 5 bases at V and 2 bases at J, with 13 bases in the middle. This chain's CDR3 is CASSHFQGPYEQYF. In DNA, the CDR3 is TGTGCCAGCAGTCATTTTCAGGGGCCCTACGAGCAGTACTTC.

Of note for this clonotype: With a much larger clone just one base away, this may be a read error. The chain is built from TRBV29-1 and TRBJ2-6; no clear D gene. Looked up from germline, CDR1 is SQVTM and CDR2 is ANQGSEA. The CDR3 sequence is 13 residues long. Trimming left V 5 bases short and J 4 bases short, with 9 bases between. The CDR3 sequence is CSVYMVGANVLTF. CDR3 DNA sequence: TGCAGCGTTTACATGGTGGGGGCCAACGTCCTGACTTTC.

This clonotype turned up a few times. Since a much larger clone is just one base distant, this may be a read error. The gene calls are TRBV24-1 and TRBJ2-2; D tentatively reads TRBD1 or TRBD2 (6 bases each). The germline V and J ends were trimmed by 6 bases and 3 bases, with 10 bases remaining between them. CDR3 size: 14 residues. Germline V gene data show CDR1 as KGHDR and CDR2 as SFDVKD. In DNA, the CDR3 is TGTGCCACCAGTTGGGGGGCGGACACCGGGGAGCTGTTTTTT. It encodes CATSWGADTGELFF.

Note on this clonotype: A much larger clone differs by one base, so this may be a read error. The chain recombines TRBV12-3 or TRBV12-4 with TRBJ2-3, with 9 bases aligning to TRBD2. The junction had 6 bases not matched to a gene; V was cut back by 1 base and J by 7 bases. The CDR3 spans 15 residues. Written as DNA, the CDR3 is TGTGCCAGCAGTTTAGATGTAGCGGGGGCGAATACGCAGTATTTT. This translates into CASSLDVAGANTQYF.

The V gene is TRBV11-2, the J gene TRBJ2-3, with D perhaps TRBD1 (5 bases). Trimming pared 0 bases from V and 2 bases from J, leaving 6 bases between. CDR1 and CDR2 from the germline V gene are SGHAT and FQNNGV. The length of the CDR3 is 14 residues. The CDR3: CASSLETATDTQYF. CDR3 sequence (DNA): TGTGCCAGCAGCTTAGAGACAGCCACAGATACGCAGTATTTT. The full variable domain, its missing parts supplied by reference TRBV11-2 and TRBJ2-3, is EAGVAQSPRYKIIEKRQSVAFWCNPISGHATLYWYQQILGQGPKLLIQFQNNGVVDDSQLPKDRFSAERLKGVDSTLKIQPAKLEDSAVYLCASSLETATDTQYFGPGTRLTVL.

This clonotype has a handful of counts. Possible read error: a much larger clone is one base away. The chain uses TRBV11-3 and TRBJ2-1, with a weak D call TRBD2 (5 bases). CDR1 SGHNT and CDR2 YENEEA come from the germline V gene. The CDR3 covers 15 residues. The CDR3, as DNA: TGTGCCAGCAGCCAGAGAGAGGACGACTACAATGAGCAGTCCTTC. This sequence encodes CASSQREDDYNEQSF.

In regard to this clonotype: A single base separates this from a much larger clone, so it may be a read error. The chain employs TRBV4-2 and TRBJ2-1; TRBD2 aligns across 8 bases. The germline gives CDR1 LGHNA, CDR2 YNFKEQ. CDR3 length: 17 residues. V was clipped by 7 bases and J by 8 bases; unmatched bases: 19. The CDR3 nucleotides read TGTGCCAGCAACCAGCCCACCGGGACTAGGGGTCGAGATGAGCAGTTCTTC. This encodes CASNQPTGTRGRDEQFF.